This T cell receptor beta chain is from a study of CXCR3-negative and CXCR3-positive naive CD8 T cells. With regard to this clonotype: What it binds is unknown.

Within the CD8+ T cell compartment, naive cells were CD45RO-CCR7+CD27+CD95-. Per the germline V gene, CDR1 is DFQATT and CDR2 is SNEGSKA (reference sequence). The CDR3 is 14 residues long. General study findings and limits: Relative to CXCR3-negative naive cells, CXCR3-positive naive cells had more hydrophobic TRB CDR3s. Memory cells differed in TRBV-TRBJ usage, but naive CXCR3-negative and CXCR3-positive cells had similar usage. Diversity in memory CD8+ cells fell much lower than the comparably high levels seen in both naive subsets.

5' RACE that incorporated UMI labels was used to prepare the TRB cDNA libraries. Reanalyzing the 5' RACE reads, TCRdb keeps one entry per CDR3 protein, without DNA. Found here are about 120,000 distinct CDR3 sequences; the top ten clones hold around 0.54%. V usage is TRBV20-1 and J usage is TRBJ1-1; absent DNA, TCRdb's TRBD1 call cannot be checked. This TCR came from a human donor in good health. Some clones in this sample may be carry-over from other donors' samples. The sample was naive CXCR3+ CD8+ T cells from blood. The sample's subset: CD45RO-CCR7+CD27+CD95- naive CD8+ T cells expressing CXCR3 (TNR3+). The CDR3 sequence: CSASPLDRNTEAFF.